This T cell receptor (beta chain) came from a study of breast tumors, draining lymph nodes, adjacent tissues (dated by TCRdb to between 2015 and 2016). Looking at the study overall: The study compared TCR beta repertoires across tumor, adjacent nontumor tissue and axillary lymph nodes from breast cancer patients. In human breast cancer, the study set out to assess how tumor, surrounding tissue and draining lymph node repertoires relate to one another and whether T cells might be exchanged between them.

To note about this clonotype: Its specific antigen is unknown. Qualities for individual bases were not recorded, and no much larger clone is one base off.

The lymph node samples were taken from the axillary draining lymph nodes of breast cancer patients. Between the V and J ends, shortened by 7 bases and 5 bases respectively, the junction contains 11 bases. The CDR3 measures 12 amino acids from cysteine to phenylalanine. The only DNA kept is the CDR3, 36 bases in frame from the first base. Based on the germline V gene, the CDR1 and CDR2 sequences are SQVTM and ANQGSEA. The instrument given in TCRdb is Illumina HiSeq 2000. Multiplex PCR amplification was used to generate the TCR beta chain libraries. The amplified TCR beta chain products were analyzed by high-throughput sequencing. The raw public data were reprocessed by TCRdb itself: fastp quality trimming at Q25, MiXCR clonotype calling, in-frame beta chains only. Under each unique CDR3 protein, matching rows form one entry showing the most common genes and DNA. The sample profile shows some 170,000 distinct CDR3 sequences; approximately 30% of them were found once. The ten largest account for approximately 3.9% of the sample.

General study outcomes and caveats: The study presented the conclusion that tumor T cells originate in lymph nodes as consistent with a hypothesis, not as something directly demonstrated. A scenario in which most tumor T cells derive from the lymph node and then expand within tumor tissue was judged to be consistent with the data. Tumor and nontumor tissue repertoires were found to be significantly more similar in luminal-like than in basal-like breast cancer. Tumors showed preferential V and J gene usage, and their T-cell repertoire diversity fell below that of lymph nodes yet above that of nontumor tissue.

Sequencing used axillary lymph node tissue. The sequence came from a female donor with breast cancer. Some clones in this sample may be carry-over from other donors' samples. The V and J segments used are TRBV29-1 and TRBJ2-2; a tentative D call is TRBD2 (5 bases match). The CDR3 amino acid sequence is: CSAGLRTGELFF. The DNA sequence reads TGCAGCGCTGGACTTCGGACCGGGGAGCTGTTTTTT.